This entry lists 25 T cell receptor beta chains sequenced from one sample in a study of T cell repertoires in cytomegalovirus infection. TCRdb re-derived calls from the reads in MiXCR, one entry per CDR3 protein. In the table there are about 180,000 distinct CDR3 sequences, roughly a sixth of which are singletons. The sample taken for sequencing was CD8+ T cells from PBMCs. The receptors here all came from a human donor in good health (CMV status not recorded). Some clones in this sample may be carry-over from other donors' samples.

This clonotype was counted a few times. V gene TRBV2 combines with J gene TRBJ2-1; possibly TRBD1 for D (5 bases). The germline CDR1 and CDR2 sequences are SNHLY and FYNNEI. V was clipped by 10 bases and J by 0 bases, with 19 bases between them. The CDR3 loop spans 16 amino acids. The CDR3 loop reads CAILSDSKSSYNEQFF. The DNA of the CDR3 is TGTGCCATTCTTTCCGACAGTAAAAGCTCCTACAATGAGCAGTTCTTC.

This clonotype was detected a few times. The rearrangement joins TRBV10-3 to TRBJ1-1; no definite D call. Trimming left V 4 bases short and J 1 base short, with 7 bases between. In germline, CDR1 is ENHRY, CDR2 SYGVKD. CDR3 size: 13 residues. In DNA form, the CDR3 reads TGTGCCATCAGTGCGGCAGGGAACACTGAAGCTTTCTTT. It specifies CAISAAGNTEAFF.

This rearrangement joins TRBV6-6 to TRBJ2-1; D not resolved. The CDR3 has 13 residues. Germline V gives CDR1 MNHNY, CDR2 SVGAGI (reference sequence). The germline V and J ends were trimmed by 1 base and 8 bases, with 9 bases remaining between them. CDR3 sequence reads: CASSYWVADEQFF. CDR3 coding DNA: TGTGCCAGCAGTTACTGGGTTGCAGATGAGCAGTTCTTC.

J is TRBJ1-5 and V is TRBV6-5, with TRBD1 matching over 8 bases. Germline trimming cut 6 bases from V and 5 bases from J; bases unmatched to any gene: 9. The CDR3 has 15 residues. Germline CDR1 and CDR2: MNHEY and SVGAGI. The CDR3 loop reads CASSPGGGKDQPQHF. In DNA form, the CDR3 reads TGTGCCAGCAGCCCAGGGGGCGGGAAGGATCAGCCCCAGCATTTT.

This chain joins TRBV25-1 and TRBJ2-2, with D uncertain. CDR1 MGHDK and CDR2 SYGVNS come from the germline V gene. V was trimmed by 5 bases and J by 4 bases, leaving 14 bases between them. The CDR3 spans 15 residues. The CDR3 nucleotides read TGTGCCAGCAGTACCGGGCCCCAAAGCACCGGGGAGCTGTTTTTT. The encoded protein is CASSTGPQSTGELFF.

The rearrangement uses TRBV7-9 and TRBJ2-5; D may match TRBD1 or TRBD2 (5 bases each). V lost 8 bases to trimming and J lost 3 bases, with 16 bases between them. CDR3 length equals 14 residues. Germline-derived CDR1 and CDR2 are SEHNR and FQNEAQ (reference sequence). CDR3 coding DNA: TGTGCCAGCTCCGGGACGGAATTTGAAGAGACCCAGTACTTC. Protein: CASSGTEFEETQYF.

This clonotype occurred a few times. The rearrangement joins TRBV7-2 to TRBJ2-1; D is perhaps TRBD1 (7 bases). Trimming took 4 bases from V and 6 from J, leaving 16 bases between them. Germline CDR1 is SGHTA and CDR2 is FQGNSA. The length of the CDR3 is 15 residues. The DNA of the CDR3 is TGTGCCAGCAGCTCGCGGGACAGAAGAGGCAATGAGCAGTTCTTC. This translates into CASSSRDRRGNEQFF.

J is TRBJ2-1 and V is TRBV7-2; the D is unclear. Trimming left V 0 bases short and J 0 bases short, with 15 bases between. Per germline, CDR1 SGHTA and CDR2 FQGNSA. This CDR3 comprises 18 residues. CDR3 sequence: CASSLAPRRWSSYNEQFF. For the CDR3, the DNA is TGTGCCAGCAGCTTAGCGCCCAGGCGGTGGAGCTCCTACAATGAGCAGTTCTTC.

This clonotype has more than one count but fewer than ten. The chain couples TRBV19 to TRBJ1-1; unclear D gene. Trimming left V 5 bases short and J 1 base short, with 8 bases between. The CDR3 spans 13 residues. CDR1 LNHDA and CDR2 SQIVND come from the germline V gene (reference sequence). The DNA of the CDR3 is TGTGCCAGTAGTTGGTCTGGGAACACTGAAGCTTTCTTT. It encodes CASSWSGNTEAFF. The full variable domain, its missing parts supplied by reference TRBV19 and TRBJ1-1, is DGGITQSPKYLFRKEGQNVTLSCEQNLNHDAMYWYRQDPGQGLRLIYYSQIVNDFQKGDIAEGYSVSREKKESFPLTVTSAQKNPTAFYLCASSWSGNTEAFFGQGTRLTVV.

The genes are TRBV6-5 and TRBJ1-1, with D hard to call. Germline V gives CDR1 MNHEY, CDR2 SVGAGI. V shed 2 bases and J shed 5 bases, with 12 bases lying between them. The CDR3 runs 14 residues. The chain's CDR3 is CASSYLGSRTEAFF. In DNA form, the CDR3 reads TGTGCCAGCAGTTACCTGGGATCACGAACTGAAGCTTTCTTT.

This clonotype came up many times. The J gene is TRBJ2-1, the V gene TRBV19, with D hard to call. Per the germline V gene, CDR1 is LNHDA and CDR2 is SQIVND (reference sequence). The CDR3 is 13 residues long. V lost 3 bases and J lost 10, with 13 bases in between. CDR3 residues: CASSMGSLVEQFF. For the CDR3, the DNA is TGTGCCAGTAGTATGGGATCGCTTGTAGAGCAGTTCTTC.

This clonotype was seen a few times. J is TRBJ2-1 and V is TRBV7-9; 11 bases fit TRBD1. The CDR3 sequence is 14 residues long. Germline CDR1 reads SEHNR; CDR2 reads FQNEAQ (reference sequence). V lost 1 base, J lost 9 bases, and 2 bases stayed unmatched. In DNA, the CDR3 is TGTGCCAGCAGCTTAGGGACAGGGGGCTTTGAGCAGTTCTTC. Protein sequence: CASSLGTGGFEQFF.

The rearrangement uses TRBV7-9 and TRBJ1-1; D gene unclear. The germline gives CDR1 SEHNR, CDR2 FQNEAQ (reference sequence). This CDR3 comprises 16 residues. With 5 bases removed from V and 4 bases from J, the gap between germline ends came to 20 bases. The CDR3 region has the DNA TGTGCCAGCAGCCACCTTTTACGGGGAAAGGGCACTGAAGCTTTCTTT. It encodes CASSHLLRGKGTEAFF.

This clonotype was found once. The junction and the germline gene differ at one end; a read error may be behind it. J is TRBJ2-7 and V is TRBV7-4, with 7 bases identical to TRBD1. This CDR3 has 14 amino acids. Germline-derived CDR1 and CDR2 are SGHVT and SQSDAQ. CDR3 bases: TGTGCCATCAGCGCCCGACAGGGCCCCATGGAGCAGTACTTC. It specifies CAISARQGPMEQYF.

The CDR3 loop reads CASSQVGRGDEQFF. In nucleotides, the CDR3 is TGTGCCAGCAGCCAAGTGGGCAGGGGCGATGAGCAGTTCTTC. The V call is TRBV14, the J call TRBJ2-1, with D perhaps TRBD1 (6 bases). The germline V and J ends were trimmed by 1 base and 8 bases, with 12 bases remaining between them. The CDR3 has 14 residues. From germline, CDR1 is SGHDN and CDR2 FVKESK.

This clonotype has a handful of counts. In DNA form, the CDR3 reads TGTGCCAGCAGCTTCAGCGGGGGGGCAAACGAGCAGTACTTC. Translating it yields CASSFSGGANEQYF. This chain links TRBV7-6 with TRBJ2-7, with TRBD2 matching over 10 bases. CDR3 length: 14 residues. V was pared by 3 bases and J by 5 bases, with 4 bases of the junction left unmatched. Per germline, CDR1 SGHVS and CDR2 FNYEAQ.

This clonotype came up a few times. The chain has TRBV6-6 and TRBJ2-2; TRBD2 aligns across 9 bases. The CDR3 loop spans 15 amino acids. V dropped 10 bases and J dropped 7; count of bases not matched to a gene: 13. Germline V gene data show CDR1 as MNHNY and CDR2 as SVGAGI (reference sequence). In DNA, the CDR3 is TGTGCCACCGACCTATTTAGCGGGGGTAGCGGGGAGCTGTTTTTT. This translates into CATDLFSGGSGELFF.

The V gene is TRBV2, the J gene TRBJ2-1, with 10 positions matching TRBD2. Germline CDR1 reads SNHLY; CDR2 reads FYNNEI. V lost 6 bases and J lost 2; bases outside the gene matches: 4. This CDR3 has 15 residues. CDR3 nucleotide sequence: TGTGCCAGCAGGGAGCGGGGGGGCCCCTACAATGAGCAGTTCTTC. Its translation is CASRERGGPYNEQFF.

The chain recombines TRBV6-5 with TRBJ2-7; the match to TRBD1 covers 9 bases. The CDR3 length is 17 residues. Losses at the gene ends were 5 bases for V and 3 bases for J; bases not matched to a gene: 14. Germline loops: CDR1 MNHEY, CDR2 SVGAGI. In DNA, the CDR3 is TGTGCCAGCAGTGCCCTCTCCGGGACAGGGTTCCTCTACGAGCAGTACTTC. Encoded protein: CASSALSGTGFLYEQYF.

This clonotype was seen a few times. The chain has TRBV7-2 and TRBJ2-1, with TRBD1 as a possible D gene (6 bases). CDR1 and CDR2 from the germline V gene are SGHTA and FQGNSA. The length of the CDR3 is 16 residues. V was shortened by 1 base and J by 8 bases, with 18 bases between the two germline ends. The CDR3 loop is CASSLEHRARGDEQFF. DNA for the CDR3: TGTGCCAGCAGCTTAGAGCACAGGGCCCGGGGAGATGAGCAGTTCTTC.

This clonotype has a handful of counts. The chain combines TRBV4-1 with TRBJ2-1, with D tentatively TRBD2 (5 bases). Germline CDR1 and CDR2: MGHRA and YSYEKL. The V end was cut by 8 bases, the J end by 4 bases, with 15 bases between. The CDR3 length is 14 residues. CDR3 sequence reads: CASGLSGAYNEQFF. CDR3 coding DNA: TGCGCCAGCGGCCTGAGCGGAGCTTACAATGAGCAGTTCTTC.

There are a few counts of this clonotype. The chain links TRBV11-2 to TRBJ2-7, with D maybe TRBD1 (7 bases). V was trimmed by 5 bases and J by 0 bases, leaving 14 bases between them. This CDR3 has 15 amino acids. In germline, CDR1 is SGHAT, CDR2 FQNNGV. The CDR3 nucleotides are TGTGCCAGCAGCACCGCGGGGACAGCCTCCTACGAGCAGTACTTC. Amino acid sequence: CASSTAGTASYEQYF.

CDR3 nucleotide sequence: TGCAGCGTTGACGACACCTCCTCTGGAAACACCATATATTTT. It specifies CSVDDTSSGNTIYF. V is TRBV29-1 and J is TRBJ1-3; D ambiguous. The CDR3 has 14 residues. V was pared by 3 bases and J by 0 bases, with 9 bases between. Per the germline V gene, CDR1 is SQVTM and CDR2 is ANQGSEA. Together with reference TRBV29-1 and TRBJ1-3, the CDR3 gives the full variable domain: SAVISQKPSRDICQRGTSLTIQCQVDSQVTMMFWYRQQPGQSLTLIATANQGSEATYESGFVIDKFPISRPNLTFSTLTVSNMSPEDSSIYLCSVDDTSSGNTIYFGEGSWLTVV.

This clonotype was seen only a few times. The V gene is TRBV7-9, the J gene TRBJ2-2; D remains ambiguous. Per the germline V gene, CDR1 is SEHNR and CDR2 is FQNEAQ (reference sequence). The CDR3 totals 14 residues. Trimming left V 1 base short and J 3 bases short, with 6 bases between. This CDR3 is CASSLVGHTGELFF. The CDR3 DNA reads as TGTGCCAGCAGCTTAGTAGGGCACACCGGGGAGCTGTTTTTT.

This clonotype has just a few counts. This CDR3 reads CSVEDWLSLIGGGSTDTQYF. CDR3 in DNA: TGCAGCGTTGAAGATTGGCTCTCATTGATCGGGGGGGGAAGCACAGATACGCAGTATTTT. The chain couples TRBV29-1 to TRBJ2-3; TRBD2 matches at 8 bases. The V gene's germline CDR1 is SQVTM and CDR2 ANQGSEA. V trimming: 0 bases; J trimming: 0 bases; junction bases outside the gene matches: 17. The length of the CDR3 is 20 residues.